One and the same sample provided the 15 T cell receptor beta chains below, sequenced in a study of blood T cell repertoires in COVID-19. The data were produced by immunoSEQ multiplex PCR, yet TCRdb's version contains in-frame clones alone and is incomplete. The sample holds approximately 120,000 clones, over 75% seen once. The sequencing input was peripheral blood. Receptors originate from a woman between 50 and 59 years old with acute or convalescent COVID-19.

The chain employs TRBV10-3 and TRBJ1-2; 7 bases agree with TRBD1. Losses at the gene ends were 4 bases for V and 5 bases for J; bases not matched to a gene: 7. This CDR3 contains 14 residues. In germline, CDR1 is ENHRY, CDR2 SYGVKD. The CDR3 nucleotides read TGTGCCATCAGTGGGACAGGCTCCCTATATGGCTACACCTTC. Protein: CAISGTGSLYGYTF.

The chain recombines TRBV27 with TRBJ2-2; TRBD1 agrees at 7 bases. The V gene end was trimmed by 5 bases and the J gene end by 1 base; junction bases not matched to a gene: 19. The length of the CDR3 is 20 residues. Germline lookup yields CDR1 MNHEY and CDR2 SMNVEV (reference sequence). The CDR3 here is CASSTTPILTGVGNTGELFF. In DNA form, the CDR3 reads TGTGCCAGCAGTACGACCCCCATACTCACAGGGGTAGGGAACACCGGGGAGCTGTTTTTT.

V is TRBV6-2 or TRBV6-3 and J is TRBJ2-1; 7 nucleotides line up with TRBD2. V was clipped by 5 bases and J by 2 bases; unmatched bases: 9. CDR1 is MNHEY, CDR2 SVGEGT, per germline. The CDR3 consists of 16 residues. The CDR3 DNA reads as TGTGCCAGCAGTCCCACGACTAGCCCCCCCTACAATGAGCAGTTCTTC. Amino acids: CASSPTTSPPYNEQFF.

This sequence joins TRBV29-1 and TRBJ1-5; 10 bases are shared with TRBD1. The germline V gene encodes CDR1 SQVTM and CDR2 ANQGSEA. There are 15 residues in the CDR3. J gave up 6 bases and V 5 bases, and 10 bases lay outside the gene matches. CDR3 in DNA: TGCAGCGTTCCAGAGACAGGGGGCCGTGGTCAGCCCCAGCATTTT. It translates to CSVPETGGRGQPQHF.

The chain carries TRBV18 and TRBJ2-5, with 9 bases fitting TRBD1. V dropped 5 bases and J dropped 1; count of bases not matched to a gene: 5. Per germline, CDR1 KGHSH and CDR2 LQKENI. The CDR3 contains 15 residues. The CDR3 nucleotides are TGTGCCAGCTCAGCGACAGGGGGACCCCAAGAGACCCAGTACTTC. Translating gives CASSATGGPQETQYF.

Only a few counts were recorded for this clone. The V gene is TRBV18, the J gene TRBJ2-7, with 7 nucleotides matching TRBD2. CDR3 size: 13 residues. V trimming: 4 bases; J trimming: 6 bases; junction bases outside the gene matches: 6. Germline assignment: CDR1 KGHSH and CDR2 LQKENI. The CDR3 DNA follows: TGTGCCAGCTCACTCCTAGGCGGGGGCGAGCAGTACTTC. Its translation: CASSLLGGGEQYF.

V is TRBV6-6 and J is TRBJ1-5, with 9 bases fitting TRBD1. Germline CDR1 reads MNHNY; CDR2 reads SVGAGI (reference sequence). After removal of 2 bases from V and 6 bases from J, the junction contained 8 bases not matched to a gene. The length of the CDR3 is 16 residues. CDR3 protein: CASSYGYRGLSQPQHF. In DNA form, the CDR3 reads TGTGCCAGCAGTTACGGTTACAGGGGGCTGAGTCAGCCCCAGCATTTT.

V gene TRBV30 combines with J gene TRBJ2-7, with 7 nucleotides matching TRBD1. From germline, CDR1 is GTSNPN and CDR2 SVGIG (reference sequence). After removal of 0 bases from V and 3 bases from J, the junction contained 5 bases not matched to a gene. The CDR3 consists of 14 residues. The CDR3 region has the DNA TGTGCCTGGAGTGTACTTTACAGGGGCTACGAGCAGTACTTC. It encodes CAWSVLYRGYEQYF.

CDR3 sequence: CASSRQLNTEAFF. The CDR3 DNA reads as TGTGCCAGCAGTAGACAGTTGAACACTGAAGCTTTCTTT. The chain joins TRBV12-3 or TRBV12-4 to TRBJ1-1, with TRBD1 as a possible D gene (5 bases). Trimming took off 5 bases at V and 0 bases at J, with 7 bases between the two ends. This CDR3 is 13 amino acids long.

This clone has a single count. CDR3 loop: CASRKIGTGSTDTQYF. CDR3 bases: TGTGCCAGCAGGAAGATCGGGACAGGGAGCACAGATACGCAGTATTTT. The chain carries TRBV7-9 and TRBJ2-3; 9 bases are shared with TRBD1. The CDR3 runs 16 residues. Germline V gene lookup returns CDR1 SEHNR and CDR2 FQNEAQ (reference sequence). Trimming removed 6 bases from V and 0 bases from J; junction bases left unmatched: 7.

This chain joins TRBV6-1 and TRBJ2-4; possible D gene TRBD1, 6 bases. Between the trimmed V and J ends, which lost 2 bases and 2 bases, there was a span of 22 bases. The CDR3 loop spans 19 amino acids. Per germline, CDR1 MNHNS and CDR2 SASEGT. The CDR3 here is CASSETYVGGEASKNIQYF. The CDR3 DNA sequence: TGTGCCAGCAGTGAAACTTACGTTGGGGGCGAAGCCTCCAAAAACATTCAGTACTTC.

As to this clone: Within the sample, other DNA sequences also encode this same CDR3. V usage is TRBV10-3 and J usage is TRBJ1-1, with TRBD1 matching over 8 bases. The germline gives CDR1 ENHRY, CDR2 SYGVKD. The CDR3 length is 13 residues. After removal of 6 bases from V and 1 base from J, the junction contained 1 base not matched to a gene. The CDR3 nucleotides are TGTGCCATCAGCGGACAGGGGAACACTGAAGCTTTCTTT. Its translation: CAISGQGNTEAFF.

The chain recombines TRBV7-3 with TRBJ2-1, with D maybe TRBD2 (6 bases). Germline values: CDR1 SGHTA, CDR2 FQGTGA. The germline V and J ends were trimmed by 6 bases and 0 bases, with 12 bases remaining between them. This CDR3 comprises 15 residues. CDR3 sequence: CASRKVGSSYNEQFF. CDR3 nucleotide sequence: TGTGCCAGCAGGAAGGTCGGGAGCTCCTACAATGAGCAGTTCTTC.

The CDR3 here is CASSDYEQFF. As DNA, the CDR3 is TGTGCCAGCAGTGACTATGAGCAGTTCTTC. The rearrangement joins TRBV2 to TRBJ2-1, with D uncertain. Trimming removed 3 bases at V and 8 bases at J, with 2 bases between. There are 10 residues in the CDR3. Germline loops: CDR1 SNHLY, CDR2 FYNNEI.

The chain employs TRBV2 and TRBJ1-1; D is undetermined. This CDR3 contains 12 residues. Germline V gives CDR1 SNHLY, CDR2 FYNNEI. With 11 bases removed from V and 3 bases from J, the gap between germline ends came to 13 bases. The CDR3 nucleotides are TGTGCCGGAGCGACTTCCTACACTGAAGCTTTCTTT. It translates to CAGATSYTEAFF. Combining the CDR3 with reference TRBV2 and TRBJ1-1 gives the whole variable domain EPEVTQTPSHQVTQMGQEVILRCVPISNHLYFYWYRQILGQKVEFLVSFYNNEISEKSEIFDDQFSVERPDGSNFTLKIRSTKLEDSAMYFCAGATSYTEAFFGQGTRLTVV.